This T cell receptor beta chain comes out of a study of identical twins. This clonotype was seen a few times. The CDR3 sequence is 14 residues long. J was trimmed by 4 bases and V by 6 bases; bases with no gene match: 6. TCRdb re-called the 5' RACE reads through MiXCR, storing one row per CDR3 protein. The sample records about 240,000 distinct CDR3 sequences, over 9.5% being singletons. This same sample was also part of a study on yellow fever vaccine responses in identical twins.

This receptor was taken from a woman younger than 30 in good health. Sequencing used memory (CD45RO+) T cells sorted from blood. The chain links TRBV12-3 or TRBV12-4 to TRBJ2-1; 7 nucleotides match TRBD1. The CDR3 reads CASSHGQAYNEQFF. Here the CDR3 DNA reads TGTGCCAGCAGCCATGGACAGGCGTACAATGAGCAGTTCTTC.